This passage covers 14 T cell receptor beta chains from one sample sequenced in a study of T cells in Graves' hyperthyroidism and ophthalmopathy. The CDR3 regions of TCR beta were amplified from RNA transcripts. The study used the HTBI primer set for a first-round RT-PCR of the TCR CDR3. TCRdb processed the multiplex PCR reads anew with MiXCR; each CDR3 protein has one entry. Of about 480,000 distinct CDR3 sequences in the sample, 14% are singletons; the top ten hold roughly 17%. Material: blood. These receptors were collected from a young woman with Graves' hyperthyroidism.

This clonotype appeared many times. The CDR3 is CAIEGTGAHGYTF. CDR3 DNA: TGTGCCATCGAAGGGACAGGGGCCCATGGCTACACCTTC. The chain couples TRBV10-3 to TRBJ1-2, with 10 bases lining up with TRBD1. Germline CDR1 and CDR2: ENHRY and SYGVKD. J was trimmed by 6 bases and V by 8 bases; bases with no gene match: 6. The CDR3 spans 13 residues.

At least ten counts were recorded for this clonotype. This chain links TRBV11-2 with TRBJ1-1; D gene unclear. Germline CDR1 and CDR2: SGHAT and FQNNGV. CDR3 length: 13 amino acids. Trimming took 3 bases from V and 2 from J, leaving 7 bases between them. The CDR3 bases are TGTGCCAGCAGCTTTTATATAAACACTGAAGCTTTCTTT. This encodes CASSFYINTEAFF. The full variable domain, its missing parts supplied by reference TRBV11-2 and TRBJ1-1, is EAGVAQSPRYKIIEKRQSVAFWCNPISGHATLYWYQQILGQGPKLLIQFQNNGVVDDSQLPKDRFSAERLKGVDSTLKIQPAKLEDSAVYLCASSFYINTEAFFGQGTRLTVV.

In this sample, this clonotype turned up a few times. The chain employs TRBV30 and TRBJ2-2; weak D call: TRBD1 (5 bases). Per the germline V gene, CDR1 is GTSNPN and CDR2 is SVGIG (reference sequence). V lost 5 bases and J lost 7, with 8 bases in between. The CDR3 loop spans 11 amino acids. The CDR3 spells CAWQGFGELFF. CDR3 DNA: TGTGCCTGGCAGGGATTCGGGGAGCTGTTTTTT.

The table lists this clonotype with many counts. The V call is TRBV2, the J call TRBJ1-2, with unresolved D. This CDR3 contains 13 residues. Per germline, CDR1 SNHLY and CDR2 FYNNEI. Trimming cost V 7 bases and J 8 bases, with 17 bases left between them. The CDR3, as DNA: TGTGCCAGCACCGAACGGGCAGGTTACGGCTACACCTTC. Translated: CASTERAGYGYTF.

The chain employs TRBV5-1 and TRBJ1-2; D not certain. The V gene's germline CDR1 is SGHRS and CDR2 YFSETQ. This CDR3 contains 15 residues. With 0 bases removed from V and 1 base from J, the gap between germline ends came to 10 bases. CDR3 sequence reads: CASSLESGINYGYTF. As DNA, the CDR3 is TGCGCCAGCAGCTTGGAATCAGGAATTAACTATGGCTACACCTTC.

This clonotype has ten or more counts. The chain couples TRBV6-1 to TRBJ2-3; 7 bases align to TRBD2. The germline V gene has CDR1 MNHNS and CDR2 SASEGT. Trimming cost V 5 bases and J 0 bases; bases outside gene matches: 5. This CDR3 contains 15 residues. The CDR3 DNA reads TGTGCCAGCAGTTACGCGGGACTAAGCACAGATACGCAGTATTTT. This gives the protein CASSYAGLSTDTQYF.

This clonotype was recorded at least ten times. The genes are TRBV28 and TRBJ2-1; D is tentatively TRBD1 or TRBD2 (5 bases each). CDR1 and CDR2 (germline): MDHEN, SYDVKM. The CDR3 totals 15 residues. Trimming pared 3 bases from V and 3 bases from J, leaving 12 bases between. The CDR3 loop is CASSFGTRDYNEQFF. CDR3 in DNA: TGTGCCAGCAGTTTCGGGACCCGTGACTACAATGAGCAGTTCTTC.

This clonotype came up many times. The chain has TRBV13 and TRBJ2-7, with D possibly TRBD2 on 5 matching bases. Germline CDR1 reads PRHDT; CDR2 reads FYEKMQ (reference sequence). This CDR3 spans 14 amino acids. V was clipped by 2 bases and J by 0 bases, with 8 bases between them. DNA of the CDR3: TGTGCCAGCAGCTTAATCGACTACTCCTACGAGCAGTACTTC. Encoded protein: CASSLIDYSYEQYF. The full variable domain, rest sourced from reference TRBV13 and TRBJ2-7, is AAGVIQSPRHLIKEKRETATLKCYPIPRHDTVYWYQQGPGQDPQFLISFYEKMQSDKGSIPDRFSAQQFSDYHSELNMSSLELGDSALYFCASSLIDYSYEQYFGPGTRLTVT.

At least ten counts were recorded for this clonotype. The CDR3 DNA reads as TGTGCCACCAGTGATGACCAGGGCATCACAGATACGCAGTATTTT. Its protein product is CATSDDQGITDTQYF. V is TRBV24-1 and J is TRBJ2-3; D is possibly TRBD1 (5 bases). V was shortened by 3 bases and J by 2 bases, with 11 bases between the two germline ends. Germline V gives CDR1 KGHDR, CDR2 SFDVKD. This CDR3 contains 15 residues.

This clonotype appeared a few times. CDR3 protein: CASSPTGAVGHEQFF. The CDR3, as DNA: TGTGCCAGCAGTCCCACTGGGGCTGTGGGCCATGAGCAGTTCTTC. This chain links TRBV6-1 with TRBJ2-1, with a weak D call TRBD1 (5 bases). The CDR3 is 15 residues long. Germline V gene data show CDR1 as MNHNS and CDR2 as SASEGT. The V end was cut by 5 bases, the J end by 8 bases, with 19 bases between.

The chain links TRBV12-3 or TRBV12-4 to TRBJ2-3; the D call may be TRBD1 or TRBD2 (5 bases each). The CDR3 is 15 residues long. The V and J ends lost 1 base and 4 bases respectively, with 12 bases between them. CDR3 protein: CASSLDLLGADTQYF. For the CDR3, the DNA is TGTGCCAGCAGTTTAGACCTACTAGGGGCAGATACGCAGTATTTT.

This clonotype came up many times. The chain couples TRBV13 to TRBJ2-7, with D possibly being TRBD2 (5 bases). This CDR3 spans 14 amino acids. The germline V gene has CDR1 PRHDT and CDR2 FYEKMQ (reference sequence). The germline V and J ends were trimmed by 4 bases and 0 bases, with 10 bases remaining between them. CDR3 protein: CASSSAEISYEQYF. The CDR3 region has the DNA TGTGCCAGCAGCTCAGCGGAAATCTCCTACGAGCAGTACTTC.

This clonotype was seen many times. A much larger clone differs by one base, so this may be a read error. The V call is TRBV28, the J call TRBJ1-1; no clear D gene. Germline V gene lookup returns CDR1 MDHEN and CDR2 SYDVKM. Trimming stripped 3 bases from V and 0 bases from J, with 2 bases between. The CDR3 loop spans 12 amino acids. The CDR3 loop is CASSFLNTEAFF. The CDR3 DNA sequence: TGTGCCAGCAGTTTTCTGAACACTGAAGCTTTCTTT. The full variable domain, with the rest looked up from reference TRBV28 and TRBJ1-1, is DVKVTQSSRYLVKRTGEKVFLECVQDMDHENMFWYRQDPGLGLRLIYFSYDVKMKEKGDIPEGYSVSREKKERFSLILESASTNQTSMYLCASSFLNTEAFFGQGTRLTVV.

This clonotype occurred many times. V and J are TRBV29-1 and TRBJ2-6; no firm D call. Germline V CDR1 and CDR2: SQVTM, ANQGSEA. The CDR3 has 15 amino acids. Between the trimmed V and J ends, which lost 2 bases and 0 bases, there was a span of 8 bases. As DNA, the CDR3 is TGCAGCGTTGAAAGCCTGCCCTCTGGGGCCAACGTCCTGACTTTC. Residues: CSVESLPSGANVLTF.